This T cell receptor (beta chain) is from a study of T cells in Graves' hyperthyroidism and ophthalmopathy. V dropped 0 bases and J dropped 0 bases, with 17 bases sitting between them. The CDR3 covers 17 residues. CDR1 and CDR2 from the germline V gene are SQVTM and ANQGSEA. Amplification targeted TCR beta CDR3 regions from RNA transcripts. During a first-round RT-PCR of the TCR CDR3, the HTBI primer set was used. TCRdb processed the multiplex PCR reads anew with MiXCR; each CDR3 protein has one entry. The table lists roughly 40,000 distinct CDR3 sequences, 50% to 55% of them singletons. Reasons for excluding patients were uncontrolled infection, other autoimmune disease, pregnancy or lactation.

The sample consisted of blood. This sequence joins TRBV29-1 and TRBJ2-5; D may be TRBD1 or TRBD2 (6 bases each). The origin of this receptor is a man between 40 and 49 years old with Graves' ophthalmopathy. CDR3 in amino acids: CSVEEGLGGRDQETQYF. The CDR3 DNA reads as TGCAGCGTTGAAGAGGGGCTCGGGGGCCGTGACCAAGAGACCCAGTACTTC.